The entry below describes one T cell receptor (beta chain). The sample belongs to a study of blood T cell repertoires in COVID-19. Study as a whole: Some COVID-19 samples were acute and others convalescent; all came from the United States, Italy and Spain. T cells, B-cell-depleted T cells, or PBMCs supplied cDNA or gDNA.

As handled by the study authors: For nucleated cells, counts were estimated from reference gene primer amplification. Using immunoSEQ multiplex PCR, the repertoire was profiled, and TCRdb retains in-frame clones only, with some absent. V and J calls and clone size are copied from that table; D and trimming were computed from the DNA. The top ten hold approximately 30% of the sample, which has under 250,000 clones, 75% to 90% seen once. Trimming removed 2 bases from V and 16 bases from J; junction bases left unmatched: 7. The CDR3 sequence is 12 residues long. Material: peripheral blood. The V gene is TRBV12-3 or TRBV12-4, the J gene TRBJ2-1; TRBD2 aligns across 8 bases. The TCR sequence derives from a man aged 35 to 55 with acute or convalescent COVID-19. The DNA of the CDR3 is TGTGCCAGCAGTTTATTGGGACTAGTCCGATTCTTC. This gives the protein CASSLLGLVRFF.